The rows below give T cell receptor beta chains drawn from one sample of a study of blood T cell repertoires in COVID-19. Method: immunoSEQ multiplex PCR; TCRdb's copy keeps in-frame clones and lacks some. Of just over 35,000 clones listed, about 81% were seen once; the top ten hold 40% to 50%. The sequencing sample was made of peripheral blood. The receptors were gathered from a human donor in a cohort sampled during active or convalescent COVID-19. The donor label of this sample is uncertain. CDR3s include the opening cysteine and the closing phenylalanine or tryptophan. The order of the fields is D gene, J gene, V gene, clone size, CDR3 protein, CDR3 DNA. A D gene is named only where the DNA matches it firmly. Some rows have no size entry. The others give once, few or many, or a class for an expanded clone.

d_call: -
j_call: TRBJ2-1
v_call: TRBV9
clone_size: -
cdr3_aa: CASSDHPGSYNEQFF
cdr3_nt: TGTGCCAGCAGCGACCACCCCGGGAGCTACAATGAGCAGTTCTTC

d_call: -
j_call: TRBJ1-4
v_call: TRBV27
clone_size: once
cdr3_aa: CASSQWGGTNEKLFF
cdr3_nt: TGTGCCAGCAGCCAATGGGGGGGGACTAATGAAAAACTGTTTTTT

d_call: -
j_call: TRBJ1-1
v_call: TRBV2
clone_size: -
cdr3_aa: CASSESGGGAFF
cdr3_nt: TGTGCCAGCAGTGAGTCGGGTGGCGGGGCTTTCTTT

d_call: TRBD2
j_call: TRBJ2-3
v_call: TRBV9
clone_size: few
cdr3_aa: CASSPLGATSGYQDTQYF
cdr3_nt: TGTGCCAGCAGCCCCCTGGGAGCGACTAGCGGTTATCAAGATACGCAGTATTTT

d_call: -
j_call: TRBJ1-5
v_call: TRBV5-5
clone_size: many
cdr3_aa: CASSLVPQANQPQHF
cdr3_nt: TGTGCCAGCAGCTTAGTGCCCCAGGCGAATCAGCCCCAGCATTTT

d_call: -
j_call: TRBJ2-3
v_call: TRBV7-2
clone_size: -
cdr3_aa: CASSLATRPDTQYF
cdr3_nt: TGTGCCAGCAGCTTAGCGACTAGGCCAGATACGCAGTATTTT

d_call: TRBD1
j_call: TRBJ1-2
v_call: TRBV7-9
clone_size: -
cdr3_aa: CASSISGTGSGYTF
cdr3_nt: TGTGCCAGCAGCATATCCGGGACAGGGTCCGGCTACACCTTC

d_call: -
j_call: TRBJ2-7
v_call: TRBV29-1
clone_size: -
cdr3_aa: CSVGGFYEQYF
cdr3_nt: TGCAGCGTGGGGGGTTTCTACGAGCAGTACTTC

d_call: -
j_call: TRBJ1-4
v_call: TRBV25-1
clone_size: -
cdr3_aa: CASSELGAGYNEKLFF
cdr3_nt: TGTGCCAGCAGTGAGTTAGGGGCAGGGTATAATGAAAAACTGTTTTTT

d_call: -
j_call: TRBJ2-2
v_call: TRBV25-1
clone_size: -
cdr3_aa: CASSSGETGELFF
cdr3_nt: TGTGCCAGCAGCTCGGGGGAGACCGGGGAGCTGTTTTTT

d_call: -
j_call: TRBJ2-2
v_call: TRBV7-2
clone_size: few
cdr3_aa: CASSLVYGNTGELFF
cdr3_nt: TGTGCCAGCAGCTTAGTTTACGGGAACACCGGGGAGCTGTTTTTT

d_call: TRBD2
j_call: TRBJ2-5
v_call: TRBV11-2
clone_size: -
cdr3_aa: CASSPLAGGSGETQYF
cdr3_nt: TGTGCCAGCAGCCCCTTAGCGGGAGGGTCGGGGGAGACCCAGTACTTC

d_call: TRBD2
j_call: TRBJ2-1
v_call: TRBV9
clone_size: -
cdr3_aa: CASSVDVASGTHEQFF
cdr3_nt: TGTGCCAGCAGCGTAGATGTGGCTAGCGGGACTCATGAGCAGTTCTTC

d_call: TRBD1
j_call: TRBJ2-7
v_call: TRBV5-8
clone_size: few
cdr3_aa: CASSRRQGSYEQYF
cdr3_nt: TGTGCCAGCAGCAGGAGACAGGGCTCCTACGAGCAGTACTTC

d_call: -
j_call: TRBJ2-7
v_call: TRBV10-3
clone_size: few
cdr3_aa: CAISGPLEGSDEQYF
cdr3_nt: TGTGCCATCAGTGGGCCGCTCGAGGGCTCAGACGAGCAGTACTTC

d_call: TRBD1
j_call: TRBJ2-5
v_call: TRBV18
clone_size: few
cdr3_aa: CASSPGQGEETQYF
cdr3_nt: TGTGCCAGCTCACCCGGACAGGGAGAAGAGACCCAGTACTTC

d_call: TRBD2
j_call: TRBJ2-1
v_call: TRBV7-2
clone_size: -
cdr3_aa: CASSWTSGRVNEQFF
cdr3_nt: TGTGCCAGCAGCTGGACTAGCGGGAGGGTTAATGAGCAGTTCTTC

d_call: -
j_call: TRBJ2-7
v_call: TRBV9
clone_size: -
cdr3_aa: CASSRTASYEQYF
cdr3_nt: TGTGCCAGCTCTAGGACAGCCTCCTACGAGCAGTACTTC

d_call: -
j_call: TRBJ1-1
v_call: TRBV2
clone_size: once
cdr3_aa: CASSGKRAPPEAFF
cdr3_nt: TGTGCCAGCAGTGGTAAGAGGGCGCCTCCTGAAGCTTTCTTT

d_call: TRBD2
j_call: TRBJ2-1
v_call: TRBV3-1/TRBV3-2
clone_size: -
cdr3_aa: CASSQDGSGRAGTYNEQFF
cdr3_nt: TGTGCCAGCAGCCAAGATGGCAGCGGGAGGGCCGGCACCTACAATGAGCAGTTCTTC

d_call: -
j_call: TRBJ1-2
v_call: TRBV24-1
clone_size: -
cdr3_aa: CATSPGTSQNYGYTF
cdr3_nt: TGTGCCACCAGTCCCGGGACTTCGCAGAACTATGGCTACACCTTC

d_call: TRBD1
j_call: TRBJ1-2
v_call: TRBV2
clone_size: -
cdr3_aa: CASRRDRGADGYTF
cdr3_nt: TGTGCCAGCAGGAGGGACAGGGGGGCGGATGGCTACACCTTC

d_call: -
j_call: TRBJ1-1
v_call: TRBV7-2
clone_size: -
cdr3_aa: CASSLVVRAAEAFF
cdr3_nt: TGTGCCAGCAGCTTAGTCGTCAGGGCAGCTGAAGCTTTCTTT

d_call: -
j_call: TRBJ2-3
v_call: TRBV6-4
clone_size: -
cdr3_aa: CASSPNGGTDTQYF
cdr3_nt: TGTGCCAGCAGTCCGAACGGGGGCACAGATACGCAGTATTTT

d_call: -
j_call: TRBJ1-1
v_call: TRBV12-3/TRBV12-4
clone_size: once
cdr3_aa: CASSAIRGTEAFF
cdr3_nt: TGTGCCAGCTCCGCGATCAGGGGCACTGAAGCTTTCTTT

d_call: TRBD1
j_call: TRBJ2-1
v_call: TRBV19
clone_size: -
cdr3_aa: CASRAGTGFNEQFF
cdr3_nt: TGTGCCAGTAGAGCCGGGACAGGGTTTAATGAGCAGTTCTTC

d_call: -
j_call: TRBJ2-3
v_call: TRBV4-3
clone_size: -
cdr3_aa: CASSQDAFRDTQYF
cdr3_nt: TGCGCCAGCAGCCAAGATGCATTTCGGGATACGCAGTATTTT

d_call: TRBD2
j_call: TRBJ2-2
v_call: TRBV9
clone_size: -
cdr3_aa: CASNSGRSGELFF
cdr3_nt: TGTGCCAGCAACAGCGGGAGGTCCGGGGAGCTGTTTTTT

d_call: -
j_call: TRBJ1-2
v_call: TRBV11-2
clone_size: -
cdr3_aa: CASSRQTGRDDGYTF
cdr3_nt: TGTGCCAGCAGCCGGCAGACAGGACGTGATGATGGCTACACCTTC

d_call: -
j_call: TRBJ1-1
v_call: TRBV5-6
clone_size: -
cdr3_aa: CASSLVSVMNTEAFF
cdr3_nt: TGTGCCAGCAGCTTGGTCTCAGTCATGAACACTGAAGCTTTCTTT

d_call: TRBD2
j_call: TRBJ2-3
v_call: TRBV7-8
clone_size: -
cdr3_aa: CASSLARAGVTDTQYF
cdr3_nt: TGTGCCAGCAGCTTAGCGCGGGCGGGAGTGACAGATACGCAGTATTTT

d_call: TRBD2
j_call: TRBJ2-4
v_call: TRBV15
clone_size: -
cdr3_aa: CATSRDRGGGNIQYF
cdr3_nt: TGTGCCACCAGCAGAGATCGTGGGGGAGGGAACATTCAGTACTTC

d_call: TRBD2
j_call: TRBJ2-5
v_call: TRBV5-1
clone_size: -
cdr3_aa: CASSWGLAGFQETQYF
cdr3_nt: TGCGCCAGCAGCTGGGGACTAGCGGGTTTCCAAGAGACCCAGTACTTC

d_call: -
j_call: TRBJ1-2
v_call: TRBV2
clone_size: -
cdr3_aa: CASSRDSYGYTF
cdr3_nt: TGTGCCAGCAGTAGAGACAGTTATGGCTACACCTTC

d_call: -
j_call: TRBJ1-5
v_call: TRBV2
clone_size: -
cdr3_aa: CASSERGTNQPQHF
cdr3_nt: TGTGCCAGCAGTGAAAGGGGTACCAATCAGCCCCAGCATTTT

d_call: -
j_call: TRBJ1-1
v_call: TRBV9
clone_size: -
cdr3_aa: CASSVVAGNTEAFF
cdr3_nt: TGTGCCAGCAGCGTAGTGGCAGGGAACACTGAAGCTTTCTTT

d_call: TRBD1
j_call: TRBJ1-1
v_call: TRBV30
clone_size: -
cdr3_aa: CAWSLGQGRIMNTEAFF
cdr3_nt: TGTGCCTGGAGTTTAGGACAGGGGCGAATCATGAACACTGAAGCTTTCTTT

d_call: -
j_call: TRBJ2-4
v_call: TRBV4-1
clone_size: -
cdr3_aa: CASSPSGGAKNIQYF
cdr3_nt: TGCGCCAGCAGTCCCTCCGGGGGAGCCAAAAACATTCAGTACTTC

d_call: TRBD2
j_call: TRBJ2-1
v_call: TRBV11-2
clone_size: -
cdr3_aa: CASSASGNHNEQFF
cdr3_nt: TGTGCCAGCAGCGCCAGCGGGAACCACAATGAGCAGTTCTTC

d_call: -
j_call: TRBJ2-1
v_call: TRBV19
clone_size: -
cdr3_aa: CASSIGGSYNEQFF
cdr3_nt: TGTGCCAGTAGTATAGGCGGCTCCTACAATGAGCAGTTCTTC

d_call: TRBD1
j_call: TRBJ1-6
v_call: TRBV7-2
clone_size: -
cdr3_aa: CASSFRDRHNSPLHF
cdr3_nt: TGTGCCAGCAGTTTCCGGGACAGACATAATTCACCCCTCCACTTT

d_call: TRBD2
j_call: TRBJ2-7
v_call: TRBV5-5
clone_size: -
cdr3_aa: CASSLPPLAGYPYEQYF
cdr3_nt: TGTGCCAGCAGCCTGCCGCCCCTAGCGGGGTATCCCTACGAGCAGTACTTC

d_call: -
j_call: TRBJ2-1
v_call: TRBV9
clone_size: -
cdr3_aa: CASSLDSVYNEQFF
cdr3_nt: TGTGCCAGCAGCCTCGACTCCGTCTACAATGAGCAGTTCTTC

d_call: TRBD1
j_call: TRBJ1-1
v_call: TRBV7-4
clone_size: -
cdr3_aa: CASSSRGRGTEAFF
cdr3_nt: TGTGCCAGCAGTTCCAGGGGGCGAGGGACTGAAGCTTTCTTT

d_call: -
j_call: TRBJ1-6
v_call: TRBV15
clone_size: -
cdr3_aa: CATSRDFPDLGRALHF
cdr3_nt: TGTGCCACCAGCAGAGATTTCCCTGACCTCGGGCGGGCCCTCCACTTT

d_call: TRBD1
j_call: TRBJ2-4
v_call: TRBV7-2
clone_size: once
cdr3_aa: CASSTNRGLGNIQYF
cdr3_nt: TGTGCCAGCAGCACGAACAGGGGGCTGGGAAACATTCAGTACTTC

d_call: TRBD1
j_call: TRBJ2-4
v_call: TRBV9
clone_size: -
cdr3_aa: CASSATGGKNIQYF
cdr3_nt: TGTGCCAGCAGCGCCACAGGGGGCAAAAACATTCAGTACTTC

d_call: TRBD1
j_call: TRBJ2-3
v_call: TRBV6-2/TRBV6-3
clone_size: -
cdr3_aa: CASSYSHRGDTQYF
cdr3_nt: TGTGCCAGCAGTTACTCGCACAGGGGCGATACGCAGTATTTT

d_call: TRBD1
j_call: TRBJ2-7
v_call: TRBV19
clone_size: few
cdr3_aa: CASSSAGTGKVNEQYF
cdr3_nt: TGTGCCAGTAGTTCAGCCGGGACAGGGAAGGTAAACGAGCAGTACTTC

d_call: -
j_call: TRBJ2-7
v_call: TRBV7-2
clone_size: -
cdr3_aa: CASSEQLYEQYF
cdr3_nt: TGTGCCAGCAGCGAACAGCTCTACGAGCAGTACTTC

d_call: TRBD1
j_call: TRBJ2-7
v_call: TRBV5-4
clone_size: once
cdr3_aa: CASSPDRGRGDEQYF
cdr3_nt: TGTGCCAGCAGCCCGGACAGGGGGCGCGGGGACGAGCAGTACTTC

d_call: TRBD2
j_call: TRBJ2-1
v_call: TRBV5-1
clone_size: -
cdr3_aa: CASSLEASGRANNEQFF
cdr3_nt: TGCGCCAGCAGCTTGGAGGCTAGCGGGAGGGCCAACAATGAGCAGTTCTTC

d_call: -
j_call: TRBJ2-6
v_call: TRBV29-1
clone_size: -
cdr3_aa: CSARRRAGGANVLTF
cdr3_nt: TGCAGCGCGAGGAGGAGGGCAGGTGGGGCCAACGTCCTGACTTTC